This TCR beta chain was identified in a study of beta chain features in type 1 diabetes. The germline CDR1 and CDR2 sequences are SGHTS and YDEGEE. Trimming pared 4 bases from V and 8 bases from J, leaving 14 bases between. The CDR3 is made up of 13 amino acids. Sequenced material consisted of expressed TCRB transcripts (all of the isolated RNA was reverse transcribed). TCRdb keeps only in-frame clones here, not all; method: immunoSEQ multiplex PCR. The sample contains around 350,000 clones, approximately 12% of which appear only once. Via the markers CD45RO/CCR7/CD25/CD127/CD95/CD27, stem cell-like memory, regulatory, central memory and naive CD4+ cells were sorted.

Sequencing was done on a sample of naive CD4+ T cells from blood. V usage is TRBV5-8 and J usage is TRBJ2-3; D might be TRBD2 (6 bases). The receptor was derived from a man aged 18 to 29 in good health. The CDR3 DNA sequence: TGTGCCAGCAGCCCGGACGGGGGTCCTACGCAGTATTTT. Its translation is CASSPDGGPTQYF.